The TCR beta chain under discussion was sequenced for a study of CXCR3-negative and CXCR3-positive naive CD8 T cells. Study-level background: Sequencing brought in approximately 140 million TRB reads altogether, and each library got about 1.5 +/- 0.3 million. Findings of the study overall: Greater hydrophobicity was found in TRB CDR3s of CXCR3-positive naive cells than of CXCR3-negative naive cells.

UMI labels and 5' RACE were used to prepare the TRB cDNA libraries. TCRdb re-called the 5' RACE reads and gives one entry per CDR3 protein, without DNA. The sample totals tens of thousands of distinct CDR3 sequences. To note about this clonotype: Its matching antigen is unknown.

The CDR3 is 15 amino acids. Germline assignment: CDR1 PRHDT and CDR2 FYEKMQ (reference sequence). Sorts performed in triplicate captured 320,000 or so cells each from every CD8+ T cell subset. Sequenced sample: naive CXCR3- CD8+ T cells from blood. The subset: CD45RO-CCR7+CD27+CD95- naive CD8+ T cells lacking CXCR3 (TNR3-). The chain carries TRBV13 and TRBJ2-1; checking the TCRdb D call of TRBD2 is not possible without DNA. The receptor's source is a human donor in good health. Some clones in this sample may be carry-over from other donors' samples. The CDR3 is CASLPSLAGYNEQFF. Combining the CDR3 with reference TRBV13 and TRBJ2-1 gives the whole variable domain AAGVIQSPRHLIKEKRETATLKCYPIPRHDTVYWYQQGPGQDPQFLISFYEKMQSDKGSIPDRFSAQQFSDYHSELNMSSLELGDSALYFCASLPSLAGYNEQFFGPGTRLTVL.